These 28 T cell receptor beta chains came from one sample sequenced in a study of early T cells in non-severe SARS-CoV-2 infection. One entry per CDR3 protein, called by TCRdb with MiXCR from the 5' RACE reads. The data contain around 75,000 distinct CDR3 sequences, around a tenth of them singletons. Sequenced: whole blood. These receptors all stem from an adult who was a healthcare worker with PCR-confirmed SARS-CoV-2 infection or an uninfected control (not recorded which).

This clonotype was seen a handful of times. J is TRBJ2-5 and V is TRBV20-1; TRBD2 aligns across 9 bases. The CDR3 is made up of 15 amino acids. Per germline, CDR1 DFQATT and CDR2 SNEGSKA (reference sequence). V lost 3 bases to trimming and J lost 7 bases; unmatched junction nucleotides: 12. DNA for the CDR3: TGCAGTGCTAGGGGAGCGGGAGGTCCGAAGGGGACCCAGTACTTC. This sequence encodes CSARGAGGPKGTQYF.

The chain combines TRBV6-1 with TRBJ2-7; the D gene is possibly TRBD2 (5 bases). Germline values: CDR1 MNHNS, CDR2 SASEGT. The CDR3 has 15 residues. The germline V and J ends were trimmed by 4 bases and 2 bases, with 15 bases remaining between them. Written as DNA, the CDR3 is TGTGCCAGCAGTGCGGGGTCAATACAAGCCTACGAGCAGTACTTC. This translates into CASSAGSIQAYEQYF.

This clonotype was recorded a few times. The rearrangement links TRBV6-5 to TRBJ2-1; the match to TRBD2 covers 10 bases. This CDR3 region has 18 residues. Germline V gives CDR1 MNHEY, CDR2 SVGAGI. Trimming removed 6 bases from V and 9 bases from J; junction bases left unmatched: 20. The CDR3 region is CASSRGISSGRAVVEQFF. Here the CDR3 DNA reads TGTGCCAGCAGCCGAGGAATTTCGAGCGGGAGGGCCGTAGTTGAGCAGTTCTTC.

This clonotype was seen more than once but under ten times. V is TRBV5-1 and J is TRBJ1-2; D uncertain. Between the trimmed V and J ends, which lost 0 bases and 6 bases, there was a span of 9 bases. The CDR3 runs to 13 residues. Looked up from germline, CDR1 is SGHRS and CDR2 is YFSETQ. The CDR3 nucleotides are TGCGCCAGCAGCTTGGATAGGGATCATGGCTACACCTTC. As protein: CASSLDRDHGYTF. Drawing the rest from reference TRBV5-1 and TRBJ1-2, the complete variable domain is KAGVTQTPRYLIKTRGQQVTLSCSPISGHRSVSWYQQTPGQGLQFLFEYFSETQRNKGNFPGRFSGRQFSNSRSEMNVSTLELGDSALYLCASSLDRDHGYTFGSGTRLTVV.

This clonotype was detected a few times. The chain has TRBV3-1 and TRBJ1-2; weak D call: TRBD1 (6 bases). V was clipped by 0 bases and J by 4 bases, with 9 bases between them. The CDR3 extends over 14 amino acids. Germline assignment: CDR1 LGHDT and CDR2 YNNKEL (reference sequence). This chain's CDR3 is CASSQDRTVYGYTF. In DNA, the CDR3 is TGTGCCAGCAGCCAAGATCGGACAGTCTATGGCTACACCTTC. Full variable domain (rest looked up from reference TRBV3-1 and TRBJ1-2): DTAVSQTPKYLVTQMGNDKSIKCEQNLGHDTMYWYKQDSKKFLKIMFSYNNKELIINETVPNRFSPKSPDKAHLNLHINSLELGDSAVYFCASSQDRTVYGYTFGSGTRLTVV.

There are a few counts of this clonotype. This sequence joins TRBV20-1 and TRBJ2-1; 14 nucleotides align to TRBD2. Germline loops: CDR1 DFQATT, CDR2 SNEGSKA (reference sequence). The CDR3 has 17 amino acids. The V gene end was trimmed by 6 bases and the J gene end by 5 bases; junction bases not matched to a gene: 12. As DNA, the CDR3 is TGCAGTGCCGCAGGACTAGCGGGAGGAAGGGGTAACAATGAGCAGTTCTTC. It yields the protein CSAAGLAGGRGNNEQFF.

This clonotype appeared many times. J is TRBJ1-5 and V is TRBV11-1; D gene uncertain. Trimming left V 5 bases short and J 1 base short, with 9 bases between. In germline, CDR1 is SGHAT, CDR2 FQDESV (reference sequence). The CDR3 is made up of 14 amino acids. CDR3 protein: CASSPGGSNQPQHF. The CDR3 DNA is TGTGCCAGCAGCCCCGGAGGGAGCAATCAGCCCCAGCATTTT.

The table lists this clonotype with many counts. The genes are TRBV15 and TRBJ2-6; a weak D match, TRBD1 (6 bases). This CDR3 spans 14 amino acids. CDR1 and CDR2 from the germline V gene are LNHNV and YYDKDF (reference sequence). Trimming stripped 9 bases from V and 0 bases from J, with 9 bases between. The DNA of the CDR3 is TGTGCCACAAAACAGGGCTCTGGGGCCAACGTCCTGACTTTC. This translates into CATKQGSGANVLTF.

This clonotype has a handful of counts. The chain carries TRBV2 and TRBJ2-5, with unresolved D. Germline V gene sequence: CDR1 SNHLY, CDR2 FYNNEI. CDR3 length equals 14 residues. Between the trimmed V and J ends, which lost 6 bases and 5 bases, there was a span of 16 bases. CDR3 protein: CASRKTGPRETQYF. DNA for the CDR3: TGTGCCAGCAGAAAGACGGGCCCAAGGGAGACCCAGTACTTC.

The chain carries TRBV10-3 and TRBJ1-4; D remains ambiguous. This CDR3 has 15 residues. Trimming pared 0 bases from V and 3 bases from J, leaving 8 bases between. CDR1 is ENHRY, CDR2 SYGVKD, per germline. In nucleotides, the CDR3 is TGTGCCATCAGTGAGTCTGGGTCAGCTAATGAAAAACTGTTTTTT. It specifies CAISESGSANEKLFF.

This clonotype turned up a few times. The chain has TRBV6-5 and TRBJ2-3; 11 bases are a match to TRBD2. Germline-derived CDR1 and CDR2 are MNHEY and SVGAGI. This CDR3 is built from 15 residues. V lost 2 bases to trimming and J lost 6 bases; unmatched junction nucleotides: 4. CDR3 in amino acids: CASSYLAGGLDTQYF. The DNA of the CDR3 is TGTGCCAGCAGTTACCTAGCGGGGGGCCTGGATACGCAGTATTTT.

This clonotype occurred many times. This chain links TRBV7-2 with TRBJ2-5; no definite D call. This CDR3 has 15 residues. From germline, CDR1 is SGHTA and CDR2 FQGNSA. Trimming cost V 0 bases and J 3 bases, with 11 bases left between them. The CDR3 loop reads CASSLAHVKKETQYF. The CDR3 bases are TGTGCCAGCAGCTTAGCGCATGTCAAGAAAGAGACCCAGTACTTC.

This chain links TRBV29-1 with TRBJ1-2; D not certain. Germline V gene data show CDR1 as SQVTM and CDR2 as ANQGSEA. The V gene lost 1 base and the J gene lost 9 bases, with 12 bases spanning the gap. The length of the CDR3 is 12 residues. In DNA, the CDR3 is TGCAGCGTTGAAGGCCTCCCTAGGAGCTACACCTTC. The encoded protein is CSVEGLPRSYTF.

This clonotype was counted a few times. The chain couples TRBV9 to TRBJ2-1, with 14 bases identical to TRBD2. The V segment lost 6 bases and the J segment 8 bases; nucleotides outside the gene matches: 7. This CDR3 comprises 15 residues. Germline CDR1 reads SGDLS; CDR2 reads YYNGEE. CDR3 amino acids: CASTPGTSGSDEQFF. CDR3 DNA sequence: TGTGCCAGCACCCCCGGGACTAGCGGGAGTGATGAGCAGTTCTTC.

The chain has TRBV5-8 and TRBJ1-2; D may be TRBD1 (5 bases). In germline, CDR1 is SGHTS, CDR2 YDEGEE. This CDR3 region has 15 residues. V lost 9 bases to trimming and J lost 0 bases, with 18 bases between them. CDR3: CATRQGRVANYGYTF. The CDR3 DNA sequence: TGTGCCACGAGGCAGGGTAGGGTAGCTAACTATGGCTACACCTTC.

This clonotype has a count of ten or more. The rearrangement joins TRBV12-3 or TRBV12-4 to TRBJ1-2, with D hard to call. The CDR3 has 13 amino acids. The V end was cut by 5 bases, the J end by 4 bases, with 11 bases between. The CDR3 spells CASSAGLIYGYTF. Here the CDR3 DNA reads TGTGCCAGCAGTGCCGGACTGATCTATGGCTACACCTTC.

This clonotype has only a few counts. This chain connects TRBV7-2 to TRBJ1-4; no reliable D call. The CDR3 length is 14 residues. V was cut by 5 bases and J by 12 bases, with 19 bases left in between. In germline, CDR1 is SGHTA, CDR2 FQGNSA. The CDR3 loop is CASSISSASWELFF. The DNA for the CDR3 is TGTGCCAGCAGCATCTCGTCGGCTAGCTGGGAACTGTTTTTT.

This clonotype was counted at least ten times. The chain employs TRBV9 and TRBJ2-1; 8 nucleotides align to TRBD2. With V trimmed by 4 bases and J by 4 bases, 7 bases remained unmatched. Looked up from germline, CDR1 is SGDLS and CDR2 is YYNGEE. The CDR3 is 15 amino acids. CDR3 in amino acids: CASSPLVAGYNEQFF. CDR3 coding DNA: TGTGCCAGCAGCCCCTTAGTAGCGGGGTACAATGAGCAGTTCTTC.

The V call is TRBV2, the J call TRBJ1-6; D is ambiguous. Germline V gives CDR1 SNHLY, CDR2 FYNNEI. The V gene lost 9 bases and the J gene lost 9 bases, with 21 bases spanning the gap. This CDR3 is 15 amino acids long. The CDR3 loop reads CASSEGDPGRSPLHF. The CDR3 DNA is TGTGCCAGTTCAGAGGGTGACCCGGGTCGTTCACCCCTCCACTTT.

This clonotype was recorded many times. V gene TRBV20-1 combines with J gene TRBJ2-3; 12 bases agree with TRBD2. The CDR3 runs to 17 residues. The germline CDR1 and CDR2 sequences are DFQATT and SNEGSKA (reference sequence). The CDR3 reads CSTALSSGGVFTDTQYF. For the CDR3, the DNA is TGCAGCACCGCCCTGTCTAGCGGGGGGGTCTTCACAGATACGCAGTATTTT.

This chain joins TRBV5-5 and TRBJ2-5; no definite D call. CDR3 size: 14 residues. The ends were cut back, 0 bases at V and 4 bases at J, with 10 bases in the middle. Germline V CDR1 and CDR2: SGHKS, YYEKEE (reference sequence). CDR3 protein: CASSLGTRVETQYF. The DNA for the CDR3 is TGTGCCAGCAGCTTGGGTACAAGGGTAGAGACCCAGTACTTC. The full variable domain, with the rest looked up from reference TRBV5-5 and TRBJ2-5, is DAGVTQSPTHLIKTRGQQVTLRCSPISGHKSVSWYQQVLGQGPQFIFQYYEKEERGRGNFPDRFSARQFPNYSSELNVNALLLGDSALYLCASSLGTRVETQYFGPGTRLLVL.

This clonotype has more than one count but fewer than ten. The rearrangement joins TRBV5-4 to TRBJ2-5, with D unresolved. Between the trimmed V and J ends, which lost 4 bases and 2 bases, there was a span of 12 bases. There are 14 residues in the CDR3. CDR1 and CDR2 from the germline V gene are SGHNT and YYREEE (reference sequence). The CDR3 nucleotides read TGTGCCAGCAGCAGAAGGGAACGGCAAGAGACCCAGTACTTC. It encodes CASSRRERQETQYF.

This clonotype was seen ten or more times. The CDR3 sequence is CAISEGSEETQYF. CDR3 bases: TGTGCCATCAGTGAAGGTAGCGAGGAGACCCAGTACTTC. V and J are TRBV10-3 and TRBJ2-5, with D possibly being TRBD2 (5 bases). There are 13 residues in the CDR3. CDR1 and CDR2 (germline): ENHRY, SYGVKD. Trimming shortened V by 3 bases and J by 5 bases, and 10 bases separated the two germline ends.

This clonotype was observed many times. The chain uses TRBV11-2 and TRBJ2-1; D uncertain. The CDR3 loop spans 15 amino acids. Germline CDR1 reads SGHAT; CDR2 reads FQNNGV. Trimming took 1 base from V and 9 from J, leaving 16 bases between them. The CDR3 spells CASSLGDGRLGEQFF. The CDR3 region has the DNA TGTGCCAGCAGCTTAGGGGATGGGCGTCTCGGTGAGCAGTTCTTC.

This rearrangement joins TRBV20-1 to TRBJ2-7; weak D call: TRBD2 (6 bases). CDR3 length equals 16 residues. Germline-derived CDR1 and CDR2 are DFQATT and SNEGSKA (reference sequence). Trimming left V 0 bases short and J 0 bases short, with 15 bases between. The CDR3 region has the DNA TGCAGTGCTAGAGATGTGATGGAGGGAGTCTCCTACGAGCAGTACTTC. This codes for CSARDVMEGVSYEQYF.

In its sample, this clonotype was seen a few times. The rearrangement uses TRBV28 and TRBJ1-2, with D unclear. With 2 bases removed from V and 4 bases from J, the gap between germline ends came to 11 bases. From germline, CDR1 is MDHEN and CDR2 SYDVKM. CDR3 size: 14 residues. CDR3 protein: CASSLGRAGYGYTF. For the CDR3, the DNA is TGTGCCAGCAGTTTAGGCAGAGCTGGCTATGGCTACACCTTC.

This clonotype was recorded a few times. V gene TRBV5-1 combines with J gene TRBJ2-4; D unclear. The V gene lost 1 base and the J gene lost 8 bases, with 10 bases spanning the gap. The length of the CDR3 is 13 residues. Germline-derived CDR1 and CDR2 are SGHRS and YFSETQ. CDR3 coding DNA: TGCGCCAGCAGCTTGTCGTCCATGGACATTCAGTACTTC. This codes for CASSLSSMDIQYF.

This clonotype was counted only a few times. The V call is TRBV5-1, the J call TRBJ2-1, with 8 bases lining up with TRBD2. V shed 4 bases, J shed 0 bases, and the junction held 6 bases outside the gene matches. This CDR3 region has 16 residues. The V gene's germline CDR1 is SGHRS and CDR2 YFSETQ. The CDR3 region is CASSPAGGLSYNEQFF. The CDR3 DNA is TGCGCCAGCAGCCCGGCGGGGGGCCTCTCCTACAATGAGCAGTTCTTC.